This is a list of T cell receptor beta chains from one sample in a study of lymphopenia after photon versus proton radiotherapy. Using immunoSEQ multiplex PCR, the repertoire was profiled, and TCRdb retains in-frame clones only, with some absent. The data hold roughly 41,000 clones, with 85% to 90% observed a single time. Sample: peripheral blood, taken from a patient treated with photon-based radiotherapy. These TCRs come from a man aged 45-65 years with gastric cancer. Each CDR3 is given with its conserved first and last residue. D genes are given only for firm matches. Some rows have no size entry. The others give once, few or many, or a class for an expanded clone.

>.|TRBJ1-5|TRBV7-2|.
CASSLVGGRNNQPQHF
TGTGCCAGCAGCTTAGTGGGAGGGAGGAACAATCAGCCCCAGCATTTT
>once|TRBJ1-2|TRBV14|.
CASSQGSWVNYGYTF
TGTGCCAGCAGCCAAGGCTCGTGGGTAAACTATGGCTACACCTTC
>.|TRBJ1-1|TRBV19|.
CASSRRADTEAFF
TGTGCCAGTAGCAGGAGGGCGGACACTGAAGCTTTCTTT
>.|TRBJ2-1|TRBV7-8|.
CASSLAYVVNDEQFF
TGTGCCAGCAGCTTAGCTTATGTCGTTAATGACGAGCAGTTCTTC
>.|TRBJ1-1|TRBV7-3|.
CASSRGRTNTEAFF
TGTGCCAGCAGCCGGGGACGGACCAACACTGAAGCTTTCTTT
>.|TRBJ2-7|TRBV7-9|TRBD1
CASSPPGPGGSYEQYF
TGTGCCAGCAGCCCACCGGGGCCAGGGGGCTCCTACGAGCAGTACTTC
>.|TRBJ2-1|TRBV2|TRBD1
CASLLARGNNEQFF
TGTGCCAGCCTACTGGCCAGGGGGAACAATGAGCAGTTCTTC
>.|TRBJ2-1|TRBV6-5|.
CASSYSTGEQFF
TGTGCCAGCAGTTACTCGACGGGTGAGCAGTTCTTC
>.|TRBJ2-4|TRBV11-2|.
CASSLERMAKNIQYF
TGTGCCAGCAGCTTAGAGAGGATGGCCAAAAACATTCAGTACTTC
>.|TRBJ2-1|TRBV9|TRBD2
CASSVASGGFNEQFF
TGTGCCAGCAGCGTAGCTAGCGGGGGATTCAATGAGCAGTTCTTC
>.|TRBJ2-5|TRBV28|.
CASSSSQPGPAQETQYF
TGTGCCAGCAGTTCCTCCCAACCGGGGCCTGCTCAAGAGACCCAGTACTTC
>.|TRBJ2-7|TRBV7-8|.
CASSPVLRGEQYF
TGTGCCAGCAGCCCGGTCCTAAGAGGGGAGCAGTACTTC
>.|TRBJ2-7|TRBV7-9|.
CASSPSGWGAVYEQYF
TGTGCCAGCAGCCCAAGTGGTTGGGGGGCGGTTTACGAGCAGTACTTC
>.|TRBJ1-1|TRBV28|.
CASSSYAQVSEAFF
TGTGCCAGCAGTTCCTACGCACAGGTTAGTGAAGCTTTCTTT
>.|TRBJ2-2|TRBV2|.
CASSEAIGVGGELFF
TGTGCCAGCAGTGAGGCGATAGGGGTTGGCGGGGAGCTGTTTTTT
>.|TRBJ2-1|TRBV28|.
CASSDYNEQFF
TGTGCCAGCAGCGATTACAATGAGCAGTTCTTC
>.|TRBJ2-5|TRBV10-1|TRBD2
CASSEGTSGGEQYF
TGCGCCAGCAGTGAAGGGACTAGCGGCGGTGAGCAGTACTTC
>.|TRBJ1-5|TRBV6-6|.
CASSQRTITQHF
TGTGCCAGCAGTCAGAGGACCATCACCCAGCATTTT
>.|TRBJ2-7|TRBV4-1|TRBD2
CASSQGLAELSGQYF
TGCGCCAGCAGCCAAGGACTAGCGGAGTTAAGCGGGCAGTACTTC
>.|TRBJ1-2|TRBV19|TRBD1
CASSDRGNYGYTF
TGTGCCAGTAGCGACAGGGGGAACTATGGCTACACCTTC
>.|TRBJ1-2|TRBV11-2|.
CASSLGWRGDYGYTF
TGTGCCAGCAGCTTAGGGTGGAGGGGAGACTATGGCTACACCTTC
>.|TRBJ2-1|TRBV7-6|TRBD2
CASSLVASGLYNEQFF
TGTGCCAGCAGCTTAGTGGCTAGCGGCTTATACAATGAGCAGTTCTTC
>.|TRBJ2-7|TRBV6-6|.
CASSWDPEGKSYEQYF
TGTGCCAGCAGTTGGGACCCGGAGGGAAAATCCTACGAGCAGTACTTC
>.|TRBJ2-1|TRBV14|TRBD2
CASRGLAGDNEQFF
TGTGCCAGCAGAGGACTAGCGGGGGACAATGAGCAGTTCTTC
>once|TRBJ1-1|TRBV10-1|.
CASSESRGVRDTEAFF
TGCGCCAGCAGTGAGTCTCGAGGGGTCAGGGACACTGAAGCTTTCTTT
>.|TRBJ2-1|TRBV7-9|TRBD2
CASSLVGTGTSGFEQFF
TGTGCCAGCAGCTTAGTAGGTACCGGGACTAGCGGGTTCGAGCAGTTCTTC
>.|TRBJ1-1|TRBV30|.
CAWNHLRNTEAFF
TGTGCCTGGAACCATCTACGGAACACTGAAGCTTTCTTT
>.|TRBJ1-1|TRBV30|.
CAFQGGVRAGWNTEAFF
TGTGCCTTTCAAGGAGGGGTAAGGGCAGGGTGGAACACTGAAGCTTTCTTT
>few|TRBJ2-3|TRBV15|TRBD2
CATSRDRAGGDTQYF
TGTGCCACCAGCAGAGATCGGGCGGGAGGAGATACGCAGTATTTT
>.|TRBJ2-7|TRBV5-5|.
CASSLVGLAYEQYF
TGTGCCAGCAGCTTGGTAGGACTCGCCTACGAGCAGTACTTC
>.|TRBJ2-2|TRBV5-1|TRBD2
CASSQLAGDTGELFF
TGCGCCAGCAGCCAACTAGCGGGAGATACCGGGGAGCTGTTTTTT
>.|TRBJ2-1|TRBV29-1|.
CSVKTPLANEQFF
TGCAGCGTCAAAACCCCCCTAGCCAATGAGCAGTTCTTC
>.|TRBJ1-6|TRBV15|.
CATSWTEDSPLHF
TGTGCCACCAGTTGGACAGAAGATTCACCCCTCCACTTT
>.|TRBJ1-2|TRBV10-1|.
CASSESRDGYGYTF
TGCGCCAGCAGTGAGAGTCGGGACGGCTATGGCTACACCTTC
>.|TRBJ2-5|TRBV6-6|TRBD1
CASSYGDRGLETQYF
TGTGCCAGCAGTTACGGGGACAGGGGGCTAGAGACCCAGTACTTC
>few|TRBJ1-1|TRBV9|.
CASSVEEGGKWNTEAFF
TGTGCCAGCAGCGTAGAGGAAGGGGGAAAATGGAACACTGAAGCTTTCTTT
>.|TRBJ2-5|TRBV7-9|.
CASSLGGVAQETQYF
TGTGCCAGCAGCTTAGGGGGAGTGGCACAAGAGACCCAGTACTTC
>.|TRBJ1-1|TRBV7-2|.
CASSSFDTEAFF
TGTGCCAGCAGCTCCTTTGACACTGAAGCTTTCTTT
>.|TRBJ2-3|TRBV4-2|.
CASSQALDTDTQYF
TGTGCCAGCAGCCAAGCGCTAGACACAGATACGCAGTATTTT
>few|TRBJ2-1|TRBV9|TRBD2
CASSVAGLAETYNEQFF
TGTGCCAGCAGCGTTGCGGGACTAGCCGAGACCTACAATGAGCAGTTCTTC
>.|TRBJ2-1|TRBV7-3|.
CASSLTASSSTEQFF
TGTGCCAGCAGCTTAACGGCCTCGTCCTCCACTGAGCAGTTCTTC
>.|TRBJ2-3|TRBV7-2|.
CASSLQSTSTDTQYF
TGTGCCAGCAGCTTACAGTCGACGAGCACAGATACGCAGTATTTT
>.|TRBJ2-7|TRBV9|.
CASSVGGAFDEQYF
TGTGCCAGCAGCGTAGGGGGGGCGTTTGACGAGCAGTACTTC
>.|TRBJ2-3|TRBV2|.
CASSDSGLGADTQYF
TGTGCCAGCAGTGACTCCGGACTCGGGGCAGATACGCAGTATTTT
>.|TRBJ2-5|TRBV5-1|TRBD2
CASSFPSYQLAGGVAETQYF
TGCGCCAGCAGCTTTCCATCATACCAACTAGCGGGAGGAGTGGCAGAGACCCAGTACTTC
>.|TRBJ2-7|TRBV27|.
CASSSPPHSSYYEQYF
TGTGCCAGCAGTTCCCCCCCCCATAGCAGTTACTACGAGCAGTACTTC
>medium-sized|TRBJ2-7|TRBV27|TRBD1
CASRGDSYEQYF
TGTGCCAGCAGGGGGGACAGTTACGAGCAGTACTTC
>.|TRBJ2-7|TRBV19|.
CASSPSGGKGAYEQYF
TGTGCCAGTAGCCCGAGTGGGGGCAAGGGGGCCTACGAGCAGTACTTC
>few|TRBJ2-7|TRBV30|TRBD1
CAWSVGGQGAYEQYF
TGTGCCTGGAGTGTAGGCGGCCAGGGGGCCTACGAGCAGTACTTC
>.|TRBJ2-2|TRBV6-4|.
CASRTDGTGELFF
TGTGCCAGCCGGACCGACGGCACCGGGGAGCTGTTTTTT
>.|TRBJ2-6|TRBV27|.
CASNSLTRSGANVLTF
TGTGCCAGCAATTCCTTGACCCGCTCTGGGGCCAACGTCCTGACTTTC